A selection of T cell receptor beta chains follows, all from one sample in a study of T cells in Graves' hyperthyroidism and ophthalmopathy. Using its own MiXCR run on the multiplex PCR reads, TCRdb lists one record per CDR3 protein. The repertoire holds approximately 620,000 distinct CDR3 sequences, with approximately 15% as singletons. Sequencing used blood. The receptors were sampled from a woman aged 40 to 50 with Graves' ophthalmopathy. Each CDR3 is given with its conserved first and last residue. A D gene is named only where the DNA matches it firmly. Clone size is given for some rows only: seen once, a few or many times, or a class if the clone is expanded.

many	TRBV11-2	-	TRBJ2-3	TGTGCCAGCAGCTTATCAAGGGTTGGGAGCACAGATACGCAGTATTTT	CASSLSRVGSTDTQYF
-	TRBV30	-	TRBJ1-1	TGTGCCTGGAGCCCCCCCCCTGGTAACACTGAAGCTTTCTTT	CAWSPPPGNTEAFF
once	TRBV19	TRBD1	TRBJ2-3	TGTGCCAGTAGTATAGCCCAGGGGGCCGGAGATACGCAGTATTTT	CASSIAQGAGDTQYF
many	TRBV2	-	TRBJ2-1	TGTGCCAGCAGTGTGAGGGGGGAGCAGTTCTTC	CASSVRGEQFF
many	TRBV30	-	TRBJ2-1	TGTGCCTGGAGTGCCATCCCGGGCCGTGACGGGCAGTTCTTC	CAWSAIPGRDGQFF
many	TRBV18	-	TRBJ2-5	TGTGCCAGCTCACCACCGTCTGGGGTCCGCGAGACCCAGTACTTC	CASSPPSGVRETQYF
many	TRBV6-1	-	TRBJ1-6	TGTGCCAGCAGGCCCCAAGGCGCCACGGATTCACCCCTCCACTTT	CASRPQGATDSPLHF
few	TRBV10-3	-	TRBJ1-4	TGTGCCATCAGGGATGCAACTAATGAAAAACTGTTTTTT	CAIRDATNEKLFF
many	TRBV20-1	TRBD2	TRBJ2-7	TGCAGTGGCCTAGCGGGAGAGACCTACGAGCAGTACTTC	CSGLAGETYEQYF
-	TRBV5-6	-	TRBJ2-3	TGTGCCAGCAGCTTCGCTAGCGAAAGCACAGATACGCAGTATTTT	CASSFASESTDTQYF
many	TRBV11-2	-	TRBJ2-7	TGTGCCAGCAGCGCCCGCGGGGACCCCGGTTACGAGCAGTACTTC	CASSARGDPGYEQYF
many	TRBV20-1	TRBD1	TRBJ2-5	TGCAGTGCTAGGGGGGACAGTAAAGGGGAGACCCAGTACTTC	CSARGDSKGETQYF
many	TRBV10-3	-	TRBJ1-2	TGTGCCATCAGTGAGTCAGGGGCGATTTATGGCTACACCTTC	CAISESGAIYGYTF
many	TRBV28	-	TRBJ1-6	TGTGCCAGCATAAAGGGGCAGGGGTATTCACCCCTCCACTTT	CASIKGQGYSPLHF
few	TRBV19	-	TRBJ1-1	TGTGCCAGTAGTATCGGGAACAGCCTCATGAACACTGAAGCTTTCTTT	CASSIGNSLMNTEAFF
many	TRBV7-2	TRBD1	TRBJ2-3	TGTGCCAGCAGCTCCGACAGGGGGATTAAGCAGTATTTT	CASSSDRGIKQYF
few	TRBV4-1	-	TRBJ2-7	TGCGCCAGCAGCCTCCCAGGAGGGGGTTCCTCCTACGAGCAGTACTTC	CASSLPGGGSSYEQYF
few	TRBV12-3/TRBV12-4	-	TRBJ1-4	TGTGCCAGCAGTTCTGCAGGAAGCAGGTTCGGGGAAAAACTGTTTTTT	CASSSAGSRFGEKLFF
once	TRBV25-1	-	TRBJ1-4	TGTGCCAGCAGTGACCCCGGTCGCCTTAATGAAAAACTGTTTTTT	CASSDPGRLNEKLFF
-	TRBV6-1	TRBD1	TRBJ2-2	TGTGCCAGCAGTGAATACAGGGGGCTGACCGGGGAGCTGTTTTTT	CASSEYRGLTGELFF
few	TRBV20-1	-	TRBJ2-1	TGCAGCGTTGAACGGCGGTGGCCCTCCTACAATGAGCAGTTCTTC	CSVERRWPSYNEQFF
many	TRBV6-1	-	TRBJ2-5	TGTGCCAGCAGTCAACAGGGAGTGGGCCAAGAGACCCAGTACTTC	CASSQQGVGQETQYF
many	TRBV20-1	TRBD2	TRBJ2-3	TGCAGTGCAGCCCCTAGCGGGGGAGCGGTAGATACGCAGTATTTT	CSAAPSGGAVDTQYF
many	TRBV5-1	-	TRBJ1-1	TGCGCCAGCAGCTTGGACCACGTGAACACTGAAGCTTTCTTT	CASSLDHVNTEAFF
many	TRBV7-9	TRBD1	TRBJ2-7	TGTGCCAGCAGCTTAGCAGGGACAGGGGCGAGCTCCTACGAGCAGTACTTC	CASSLAGTGASSYEQYF
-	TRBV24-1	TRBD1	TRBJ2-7	TGTGCCACCAGTGCCGGACAGGAGAGTGGCGAGCAGTACTTC	CATSAGQESGEQYF
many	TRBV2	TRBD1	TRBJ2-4	TGTGCCAGCACCCCGGGACAGGGGAGCGGCATTCAGTACTTC	CASTPGQGSGIQYF
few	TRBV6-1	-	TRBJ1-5	TGTGCCAGCCGGCGGGGGGATCGGGGGTTTAGCAATCAGCCCCAGCATTTT	CASRRGDRGFSNQPQHF
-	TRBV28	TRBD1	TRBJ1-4	TGTGCCAGCAGTTACCGGGACAGTAATGAAAAACTGTTTTTT	CASSYRDSNEKLFF
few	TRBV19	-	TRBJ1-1	TGTGCCACCGCCCCTGGGGGGGGCACTGAAGCTTTCTTT	CATAPGGGTEAFF
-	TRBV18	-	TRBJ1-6	TGTGCCAGCTCACTCGTATTCCAGACCGTATACGGTTCACCCCTCCACTTT	CASSLVFQTVYGSPLHF
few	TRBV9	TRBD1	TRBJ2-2	TGTGCCAGCACCCGGACAGGGGGCGCCGGCGGGGAGCTGTTTTTT	CASTRTGGAGGELFF
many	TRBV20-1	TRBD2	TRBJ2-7	TGCAGTGCTAGGGACTATAGCGGGACCTTTACCGGGGAGCAGTACTTC	CSARDYSGTFTGEQYF
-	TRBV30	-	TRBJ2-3	TGTGCCTGGAGTGTACACGGGTATGGCACAGATACGCAGTATTTT	CAWSVHGYGTDTQYF
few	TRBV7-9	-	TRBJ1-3	TGTGCCAGCAGCCGTCAGGGGCCTAGGACCCTTACTGGAAACACCATATATTTT	CASSRQGPRTLTGNTIYF
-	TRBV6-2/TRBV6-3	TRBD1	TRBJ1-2	TGTGCCAGCAGCACCGGGACAGGGGGGATTCCCTACTATGGCTACACCTTC	CASSTGTGGIPYYGYTF
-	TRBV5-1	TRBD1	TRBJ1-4	TGCGCCAGCAGCCGGTCAGGGGGCACTAATGAAAAACTGTTTTTT	CASSRSGGTNEKLFF
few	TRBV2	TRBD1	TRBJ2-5	TGTGCCAGCAGTGGACAGGGAACGTTCGGGGAGACCCAGTACTTC	CASSGQGTFGETQYF
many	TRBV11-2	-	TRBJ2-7	TGTGCCAGCAGCTTATATAGCCAGGATTACTACGAGCAGTACTTC	CASSLYSQDYYEQYF
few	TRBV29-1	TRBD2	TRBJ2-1	TGCAGCGTTGGTTCGAGCGGGAGTATTGATGAGCAGTTCTTC	CSVGSSGSIDEQFF
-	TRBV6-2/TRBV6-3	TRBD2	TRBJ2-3	TGTGCCAGCACCCGCGGGACTAGCGGGACAGATACGCAGTATTTT	CASTRGTSGTDTQYF
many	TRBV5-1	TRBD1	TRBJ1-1	TGCGCCAGCAGCTTGCGGACAGGGGGCTTGAACACTGAAGCTTTCTTT	CASSLRTGGLNTEAFF
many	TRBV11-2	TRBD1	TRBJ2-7	TGTGCCAGCGGACGGGACAGCCTCTACGAGCAGTACTTC	CASGRDSLYEQYF
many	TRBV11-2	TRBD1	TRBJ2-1	TGTGCCAGCAGCCCCGCAGACAGGGGGCGATCCTACAATGAGCAGTTCTTC	CASSPADRGRSYNEQFF
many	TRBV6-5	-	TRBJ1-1	TGTGCCAGCAGTTACTCGGGGGATGAAGCTTTCTTT	CASSYSGDEAFF
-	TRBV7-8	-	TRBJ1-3	TGTGCCAGCAGCTTGTACGGAAACTCTGGAAACACCATATATTTT	CASSLYGNSGNTIYF
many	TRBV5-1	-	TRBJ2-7	TGCGCCAGCAGCTTGGCAACAGGGGCGGGGGAGCAGTACTTC	CASSLATGAGEQYF
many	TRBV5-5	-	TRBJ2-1	TGTGCCAGCAGCTTGGACACCCCGCACGAGCAGTTCTTC	CASSLDTPHEQFF
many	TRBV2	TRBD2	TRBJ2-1	TGTGCCAGCAGTGAAGCGGCGGGACTAGCGGGAGTTGAGCAGTTCTTC	CASSEAAGLAGVEQFF
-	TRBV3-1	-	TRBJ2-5	TGTGCCAGCAGCCAAGATCTCTTAGAGGCCCAGTACTTC	CASSQDLLEAQYF
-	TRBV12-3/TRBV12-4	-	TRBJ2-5	TGTGCCAGCAGTTTAGGAGGGCCCGGAGGCCAAGAGACCCAGTACTTC	CASSLGGPGGQETQYF
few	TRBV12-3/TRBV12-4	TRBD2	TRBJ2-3	TGTGCCAGCAGTCTCACCTACGGGGGGGCTAGCACAGATACGCAGTATTTT	CASSLTYGGASTDTQYF
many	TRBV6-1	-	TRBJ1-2	TGTGCCAGCAAGAAGGGACTGACCTATGGCTACACCTTC	CASKKGLTYGYTF
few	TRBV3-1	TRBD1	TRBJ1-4	TGTGCCAGCAGCCAAGAAGGAACCCGACAGGGGGGACATGAAAAACTGTTTTTT	CASSQEGTRQGGHEKLFF
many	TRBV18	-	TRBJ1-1	TGTGCCAGCTCCTCATCGTTTGGCCCAAACACTGAAGCTTTCTTT	CASSSSFGPNTEAFF
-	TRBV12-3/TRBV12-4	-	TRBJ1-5	TGTGCCAGCAGTTTTTCCGGGCTTCAGCCCCAGCATTTT	CASSFSGLQPQHF
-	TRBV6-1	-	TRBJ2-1	TGTGCCAGCAGTGACGATGACTTCGGGAACAATGGGCAGTTCTTC	CASSDDDFGNNGQFF
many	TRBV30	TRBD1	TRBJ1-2	TGTGCCTGGAGTAGGGGGCTCGACTATGGCTACACCTTC	CAWSRGLDYGYTF